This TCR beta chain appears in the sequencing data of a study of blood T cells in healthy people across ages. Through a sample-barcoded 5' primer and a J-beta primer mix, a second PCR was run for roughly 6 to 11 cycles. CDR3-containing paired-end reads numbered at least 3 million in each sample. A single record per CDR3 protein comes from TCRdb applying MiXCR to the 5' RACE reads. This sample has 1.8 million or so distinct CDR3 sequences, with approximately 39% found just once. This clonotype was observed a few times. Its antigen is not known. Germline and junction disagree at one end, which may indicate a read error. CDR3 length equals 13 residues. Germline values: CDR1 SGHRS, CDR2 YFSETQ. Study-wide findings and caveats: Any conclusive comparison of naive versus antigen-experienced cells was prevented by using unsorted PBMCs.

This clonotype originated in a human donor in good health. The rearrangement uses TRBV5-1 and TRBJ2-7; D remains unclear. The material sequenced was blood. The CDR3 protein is CASSLVDTYEQYF. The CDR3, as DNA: TGTGCCAGCAGTTTAGTGGATACCTACGAGCAGTACTTC.